The 14 T cell receptor beta chains reported below all come from one sample, sequenced in a study of T cells in women clearing cervical HPV infection. Method: immunoSEQ multiplex PCR; TCRdb's copy keeps in-frame clones and lacks some. This table lists about 45,000 clones. The sample comprised blood buffy coat. The receptors were sampled from a woman aged 18-70 years with a cervical HPV16 infection that either progressed to CIN3+ or cleared (not recorded which).

Details on this clone: The read terminates 3 residues ahead of where the CDR3 ends, so the germline J gene completes it. The gene calls are TRBV19 and TRBJ1-2; TRBD1 is a possible D gene (6 bases). The CDR3 spans 13 residues. The germline V gene has CDR1 LNHDA and CDR2 SQIVND (reference sequence). The chain's CDR3 is CASSQGKGYDYTF. Incomplete CDR3 DNA: TGTGCCAGTTCTCAGGGGAAGGGCTACGAC. Variable domain in full (rest from reference TRBV19 and TRBJ1-2): DGGITQSPKYLFRKEGQNVTLSCEQNLNHDAMYWYRQDPGQGLRLIYYSQIVNDFQKGDIAEGYSVSREKKESFPLTVTSAQKNPTAFYLCASSQGKGYDYTFGSGTRLTVV.

Turning to this clone: The read ends 3 residues early relative to the CDR3; the germline J gene fills the gap. This chain joins TRBV18 and TRBJ1-2; D remains ambiguous. Per the germline V gene, CDR1 is KGHSH and CDR2 is LQKENI. This CDR3 region has 14 residues. The CDR3 sequence is CASSPNLAAYDYTF. The covered CDR3 bases are TGTGCCAGCTCACCTAACTTAGCGGCCTACGAC. The complete variable domain, with remaining parts taken from reference TRBV18 and TRBJ1-2, reads NAGVMQNPRHLVRRRGQEARLRCSPMKGHSHVYWYRQLPEEGLKFMVYLQKENIIDESGMPKERFSAEFPKEGPSILRIQQVVRGDSAAYFCASSPNLAAYDYTFGSGTRLTVV.

For this clone: With the read ending 3 residues before the CDR3 end, the germline J gene is used to fill in that end. The chain joins TRBV7-7 to TRBJ2-5, with TRBD2 matching over 9 bases. The CDR3 runs to 13 residues. V lost 3 bases and J lost 5; bases outside the gene matches: 1. Germline V CDR1 and CDR2: SSHAT, FNYEAQ (reference sequence). The sequenced CDR3 bases are TGTGCCAGCAGCTTTAGCGGGAGTGAGACC. It translates to CASSFSGSET. The entire CDR3 is CASSFSGSETQYF.

Comments on this clone: The read is 3 residues too short to cover the CDR3 end, so that end is filled in from the germline J gene. This sequence joins TRBV10-3 and TRBJ2-1, with 7 bases fitting TRBD2. V was clipped by 11 bases and J by 5 bases; unmatched bases: 12. The CDR3 is made up of 14 amino acids. CDR1 ENHRY and CDR2 SYGVKD come from the germline V gene. The part of the CDR3 DNA that was read is TGTGCCGTGAAGAGCGGGAACCCAAACAATGAG. Translated, it gives CAVKSGNPNNE. The full-length CDR3 reads as CAVKSGNPNNEQFF.

Points on this clone: At one of its ends the junction is not consistent with the germline gene, which may arise from a read error. The observed sequence ends 3 residues before the CDR3 terminus, with the missing tail filled in from the germline J gene. The sample carries other DNA sequences with the same CDR3. The chain combines TRBV30 with TRBJ1-3; D is unresolved. The CDR3 consists of 14 residues. Germline loops: CDR1 GTSNPN, CDR2 SVGIG (reference sequence). CDR3 DNA, as far as it was read: TGTGCCTCCGCCCCGGGTAGGCTAAGAAACACA. This sequence encodes CASAPGRLRNT. The whole CDR3 protein is CASAPGRLRNTIYF.

To note about this clone: The read finishes 3 residues shy of the CDR3 end, and the germline J gene is used to complete it. This rearrangement joins TRBV4-1 to TRBJ1-2; 9 nucleotides line up with TRBD1. Germline CDR1 MGHRA, CDR2 YSYEKL. V was pared by 4 bases and J by 5 bases, with 8 bases of the junction left unmatched. The CDR3 consists of 15 residues. The CDR3 DNA, read in part, is TGCGCCAGCAGCCCCGGGACAGGGATCGTATATGGC. It encodes CASSPGTGIVYG. The complete CDR3 sequence is CASSPGTGIVYGYTF.

To note about this clone: The read ends 3 residues shy of where the CDR3 ends; the end is completed using the germline J gene. The chain has TRBV20-1 and TRBJ2-3, with D possibly matching TRBD1 (6 bases). Germline CDR1 reads DFQATT; CDR2 reads SNEGSKA (reference sequence). The CDR3 covers 13 residues. The CDR3 loop is CSAIRGIGETQYF. The covered CDR3 bases are TGCAGTGCCATCAGGGGAATAGGGGAGACG.

The CDR3 bases that were read are TGTGCCTGGAGTCAGCAGGGATATGGC. Translating it yields CAWSQQGYG. Given in full, the CDR3 is CAWSQQGYGYTF. This chain links TRBV30 with TRBJ1-2, with D maybe TRBD1 (5 bases). The CDR3 is cut off 3 residues early in the read; its end comes from the germline J gene. The CDR3 loop spans 12 amino acids. The V end lost 2 bases, the J end lost 5 bases, and 9 bases lay between the germline ends. The germline V gene encodes CDR1 GTSNPN and CDR2 SVGIG (reference sequence).

Concerning this clone itself: With the read ending 3 residues before the CDR3 end, the germline J gene is used to fill in that end. The chain employs TRBV6-4 and TRBJ1-6, with 8 nucleotides matching TRBD1. Per the germline V gene, CDR1 is MRHNA and CDR2 is SNTAGT. Trimming removed 5 bases from V and 9 bases from J; junction bases left unmatched: 3. There are 13 residues in the CDR3. The part of the CDR3 DNA that was read is TGTGCCAGCAGTCAGGGGGCAGGTTCACCC. Its translation: CASSQGAGSP. The complete CDR3 reads CASSQGAGSPLHF.

Worth noting for this clone: The CDR3 goes on 3 residues after the read ends, and that part is filled in from the germline J gene. The J gene is TRBJ2-2, the V gene TRBV10-1; D gene ambiguous. Per the germline V gene, CDR1 is WNHNN and CDR2 is SYGVQD (reference sequence). Trimming took off 10 bases at V and 2 bases at J, with 8 bases between the two ends. The length of the CDR3 is 12 residues. The CDR3 sequence is CATSGNTGELFF. The sequenced CDR3 bases are TGCGCCACCTCCGGTAACACCGGGGAG.

Regarding this clone: The read comes to an end 3 residues before the CDR3 does, leaving the germline J gene to fill in the end. The rearrangement uses TRBV10-2 and TRBJ2-7; TRBD2 matches at 10 bases. The CDR3 covers 15 residues. CDR1 is WSHSY, CDR2 SAAADI, per germline. After removal of 10 bases from V and 0 bases from J, the junction contained 9 bases not matched to a gene. The chain's CDR3 is CATAGTSALSYEQYF. CDR3 DNA (partial): TGCGCCACCGCCGGGACTAGCGCACTCTCCTACGAG.

In the case of this clone: The read ends 3 residues early relative to the CDR3; the germline J gene fills the gap. The V and J genes are TRBV5-1 and TRBJ1-2, with 10 bases that match TRBD1. CDR3 length: 14 amino acids. Trimming removed 0 bases from V and 6 bases from J; junction bases left unmatched: 2. In germline, CDR1 is SGHRS, CDR2 YFSETQ. The part of the CDR3 DNA that was read is TGCGCCAGCAGCTTGGGGGACAGGGGTCATGGC. It specifies CASSLGDRGHG. The whole CDR3 protein is CASSLGDRGHGYTF.

Turning to this clone: The observed sequence ends 3 residues before the CDR3 terminus, with the missing tail filled in from the germline J gene. The gene calls are TRBV7-6 and TRBJ2-2, with TRBD2 matching over 10 bases. CDR1 SGHVS and CDR2 FNYEAQ come from the germline V gene. This CDR3 is built from 14 residues. J was trimmed by 6 bases and V by 8 bases; bases with no gene match: 6. Here the CDR3 reads CASRTSGRAGELFF. Incomplete CDR3 DNA: TGTGCCAGCCGGACTAGCGGCCGGGCCGGGGAG.

For this clone: The read terminates 3 residues before the CDR3 end, so the remaining end is supplied by the germline J gene. The chain employs TRBV19 and TRBJ2-3, with D possibly being TRBD1 or TRBD2 (5 bases each). Germline CDR1 and CDR2: LNHDA and SQIVND (reference sequence). CDR3 length: 13 amino acids. Trimming took off 1 base at V and 4 bases at J, with 6 bases between the two ends. The covered CDR3 bases are TGTGCCAGTAGTATAGGAGGGGCAGATACG. Its translation is CASSIGGADT. The full CDR3 sequence reads CASSIGGADTQYF.